A single sample is the source of the 6 T cell receptor beta chains below, sequenced in a study of sequential checkpoint blockade in melanoma. Indicated treatment: randomized to nivolumab then ipilimumab (arm A) or the reverse (arm B). TCRdb's copy holds only in-frame clones and misses some; the assay was immunoSEQ multiplex PCR. There are approximately 5,100 clones in the sample; approximately 32% occur only once, and around 10% lies in the top ten. The sample in question was tumor tissue (inferred from file names), obtained from a patient given nivolumab and ipilimumab in sequence. Receptors were obtained from a human donor with melanoma.

The chain combines TRBV15 with TRBJ2-3, with 12 bases matching TRBD1. The CDR3 sequence is 14 residues long. The V segment lost 8 bases and the J segment 6 bases; nucleotides outside the gene matches: 6. Germline V gene lookup returns CDR1 LNHNV and CDR2 YYDKDF (reference sequence). The CDR3 DNA reads as TGTGCCACCCGGGACAGGGGGCGGCCTGATACGCAGTATTTT. It translates to CATRDRGRPDTQYF.

The chain links TRBV28 to TRBJ2-7, with 10 bases identical to TRBD2. The V and J ends lost 2 bases and 9 bases, in that order; junction bases with no gene match: 10. The CDR3 length is 15 residues. The germline V gene encodes CDR1 MDHEN and CDR2 SYDVKM. The CDR3 DNA follows: TGTGCCAGCAGTTTACATAGCGGGGGGTCTAATGTGCAGTACTTC. It is translated as CASSLHSGGSNVQYF.

The DNA for the CDR3 is TGTGCCAGCAGTCGACAGCACGAGCAGTACTTC. It codes for CASSRQHEQYF. The V and J genes are TRBV6-7 and TRBJ2-7; tentative D call: TRBD1 (5 bases). TRBV6-7 is identified as an open reading frame with a role that is uncertain. Trimming removed 5 bases from V and 5 bases from J, with 7 bases in between. The CDR3 is 11 residues long.

This clone has more than one count but fewer than ten. At one of its ends the junction is not consistent with the germline gene, which may arise from a read error. V usage is TRBV5-8 and J usage is TRBJ2-1; weak D call: TRBD2 (5 bases). This CDR3 has 13 residues. CDR1 is SGHTS, CDR2 YDEGEE, per germline. The CDR3 nucleotides are TGTGCCACCAGCGAGGACTTAAGGGATGAGCAGTTCTTC. Its translation: CATSEDLRDEQFF.

The chain uses TRBV28 and TRBJ2-3; D gene ambiguous. V was shortened by 1 base and J by 7 bases, with 12 bases between the two germline ends. The V gene's germline CDR1 is MDHEN and CDR2 SYDVKM. CDR3 size: 14 residues. The CDR3 DNA follows: TGTGCCAGCAGTTTATCAATGATTGGGAATACGCAGTATTTT. Its translation is CASSLSMIGNTQYF.

This clone has just a few counts. This chain links TRBV29-1 with TRBJ2-1, with 7 bases aligning to TRBD2. CDR3 size: 19 residues. Germline CDR1 is SQVTM and CDR2 is ANQGSEA. V dropped 2 bases and J dropped 0; count of bases not matched to a gene: 16. CDR3 sequence (DNA): TGCAGCGTTGAATTCAGGGTTGTGCGGCGGGAGAGCTCCTACAATGAGCAGTTCTTC. It translates to CSVEFRVVRRESSYNEQFF.